Described below is a single TCR beta chain sequence and its context. The data were obtained in a study of T-cell reconstitution after alpha-beta-depleted transplantation in children. Preparation of the TCRbeta library involved a method that used unique molecular identifiers. TCRdb reanalysed the PCR reads using MiXCR and keeps one entry per CDR3 protein. The data hold 600,000 to 700,000 distinct CDR3 sequences, with roughly 17% observed a single time. Germline V gene data show CDR1 as SGHRS and CDR2 as YFSETQ. The CDR3 loop spans 16 amino acids. Trimming left V 0 bases short and J 6 bases short, with 15 bases between.

The clonotype originates from a human donor who donated a stem cell graft to a child with acute myeloid leukemia. The rearrangement uses TRBV5-1 and TRBJ1-4; maybe TRBD1 (6 bases). The sequenced sample was PBMCs from the stem cell graft donor, obtained from the stem cell graft. The CDR3 DNA reads as TGCGCCAGCAGCTTGGGAACCGGTAACAGGGATGAAAAACTGTTTTTT. Translated, it gives CASSLGTGNRDEKLFF. Using reference TRBV5-1 and TRBJ1-4 for the parts outside the CDR3, the full variable domain is KAGVTQTPRYLIKTRGQQVTLSCSPISGHRSVSWYQQTPGQGLQFLFEYFSETQRNKGNFPGRFSGRQFSNSRSEMNVSTLELGDSALYLCASSLGTGNRDEKLFFGSGTQLSVL.